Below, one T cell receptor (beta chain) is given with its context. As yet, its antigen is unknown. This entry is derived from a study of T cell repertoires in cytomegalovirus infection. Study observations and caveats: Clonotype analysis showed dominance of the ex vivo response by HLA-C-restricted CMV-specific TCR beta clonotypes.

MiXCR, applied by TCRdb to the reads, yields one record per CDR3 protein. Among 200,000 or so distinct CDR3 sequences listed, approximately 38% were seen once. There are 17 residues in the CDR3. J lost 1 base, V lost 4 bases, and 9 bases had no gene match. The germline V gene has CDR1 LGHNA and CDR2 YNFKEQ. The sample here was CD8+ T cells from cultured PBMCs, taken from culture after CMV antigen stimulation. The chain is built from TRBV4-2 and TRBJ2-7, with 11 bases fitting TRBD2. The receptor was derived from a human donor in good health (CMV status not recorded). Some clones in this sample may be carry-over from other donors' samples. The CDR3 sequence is CASSPTPGTSGSYEQYF. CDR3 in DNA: TGTGCCAGCAGCCCCACCCCAGGGACTAGCGGTTCCTACGAGCAGTACTTC.